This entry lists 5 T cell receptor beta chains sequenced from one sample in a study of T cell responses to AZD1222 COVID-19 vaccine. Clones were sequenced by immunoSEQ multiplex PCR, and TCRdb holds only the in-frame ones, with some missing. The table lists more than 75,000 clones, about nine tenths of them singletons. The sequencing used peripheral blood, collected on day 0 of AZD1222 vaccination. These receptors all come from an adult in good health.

CDR3 DNA: TGTGCCAGCAGCCAAGATCTTGCGGTGAACACTGAAGCTTTCTTT. Residues: CASSQDLAVNTEAFF. The gene calls are TRBV3-1 (or the pseudogene TRBV3-2) and TRBJ1-1; D gene ambiguous. CDR1 and CDR2 (germline): LGHDT, YNNKEL (reference sequence). The V end was cut by 0 bases, the J end by 0 bases, with 8 bases between. This CDR3 region has 15 residues.

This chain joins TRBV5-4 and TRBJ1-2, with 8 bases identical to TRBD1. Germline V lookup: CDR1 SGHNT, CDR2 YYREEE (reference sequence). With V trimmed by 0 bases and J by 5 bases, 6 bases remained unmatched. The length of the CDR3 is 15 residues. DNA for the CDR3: TGTGCCAGCAGCTTGGGAATGGGACAGGATTATGGCTACACCTTC. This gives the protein CASSLGMGQDYGYTF.

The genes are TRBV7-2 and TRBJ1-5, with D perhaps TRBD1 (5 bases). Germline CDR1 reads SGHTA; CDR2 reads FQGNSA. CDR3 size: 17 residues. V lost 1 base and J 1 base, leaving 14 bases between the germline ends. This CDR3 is CASSLVFGQGSNQPQHF. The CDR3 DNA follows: TGTGCCAGCAGCTTAGTTTTTGGGCAGGGCAGCAATCAGCCCCAGCATTTT.

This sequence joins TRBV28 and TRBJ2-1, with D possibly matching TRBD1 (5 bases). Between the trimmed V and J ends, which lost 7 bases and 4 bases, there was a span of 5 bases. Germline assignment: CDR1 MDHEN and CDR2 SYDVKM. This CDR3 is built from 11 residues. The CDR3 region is CASKGYNEQFF. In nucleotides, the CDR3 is TGTGCCAGCAAGGGGTACAATGAGCAGTTCTTC.

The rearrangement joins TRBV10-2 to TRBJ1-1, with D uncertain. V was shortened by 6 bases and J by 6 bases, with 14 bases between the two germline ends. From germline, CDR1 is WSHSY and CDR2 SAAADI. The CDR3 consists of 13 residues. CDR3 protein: CASSALQGSEAFF. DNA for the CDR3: TGCGCCAGCAGCGCTTTACAAGGCTCTGAAGCTTTCTTT.